This T cell receptor beta chain was profiled in a study of Ad26.COV2.S vaccination and SARS-CoV-2 variants. Study context: A participant enrolled in the COV1001 Ad26.COV2.S trial arm provided the sample. Donor got 5x10^10 or 1x10^11 viral particles of Ad26.COV2.S.

The treatment: roughly 19 received Ad26.COV2.S at low or high dose, single or two shots; 5 received placebo; per-sample allocation not given. Sampling took place 63 days after the first vaccine or placebo injection. This CDR3 comprises 16 residues. The V end was cut by 7 bases, the J end by 4 bases, with 19 bases between. Germline-derived CDR1 and CDR2 are MGHDK and SYGVNS. Concerning this clone itself: Its target is not known.

The repertoire was sequenced with immunoSEQ multiplex PCR; TCRdb's copy has only in-frame clones and lacks some. The table lists fewer than 400,000 clones, about 89% of them singletons, with under 2% in the top ten. Whole-study results and caveats: A substantial breadth of spike-specific CD8+ and CD4+ T cell responses after vaccination has been reported.

This receptor was obtained from a person aged 18-65 years who received the Ad26.COV2.S COVID-19 vaccine or a placebo. Specimen: peripheral blood, collected in a trial of Ad26.COV2.S vaccine versus placebo. The chain uses TRBV25-1 and TRBJ2-2; D might be TRBD1 or TRBD2, each matching 5 bases. The chain's CDR3 is CASTGTLGRGTGELFF. CDR3 DNA: TGTGCCAGCACCGGGACCTTGGGGCGCGGCACCGGGGAGCTGTTTTTT.